This T cell receptor (beta chain) originates from a study of siplizumab effects on memory and regulatory T cells (dated by TCRdb to between 2017 and 2020). General notes on the study: The study looked at the effect of siplizumab, an anti-CD2 antibody, on alloreactive T-cell subsets in allogeneic mixed lymphocyte reactions made from human PBMCs. Overall study results and their limits: Of the alloreactive CD4+ clones that could be mapped, the Treg-derived share averaged roughly 69% with siplizumab compared with roughly 25% in control reactions. Because sequences at frequencies below about 10^-5 were poorly captured, only a minor fraction of alloreactive clones could be mapped back to unstimulated subsets. Siplizumab significantly reduced the cumulative frequency of alloreactive sequences traceable to unstimulated CD4+ memory T cells. Greater diversity appeared to be present in unstimulated naive T cells than in memory T cells, and a substantial contribution to the alloresponse seemed to be made by naive cells. Roughly 75-95% of proliferating CD4+ or CD8+ clones could not be assigned a naive or memory phenotype. Whether proliferating Tregs from siplizumab cultures were suppressive was not functionally confirmed.

Regarding this clone: The antigen it recognizes is unknown. The record has no base qualities; no much larger clone is one base away.

The library was built by means of the immunoSEQ multiplex PCR assay. Each sample had about 10^5 TCR templates assayed by the deep sequencing platform. Genomic DNA extracted from sorted T cells was used for TCRbeta CDR3 sequencing. The paper's processing steps were these. The R programming language was used for the clonal analysis of the TCRbeta CDR3 data. Alloreactive CD4+ and CD8+ clones were defined by comparing unstimulated samples with post-reaction CFSE-low samples. Regulatory or non-regulatory origin of alloreactive CD4+ clones was assigned by matching sequences to the sorted unstimulated Treg and non-Treg repertoires. What TCRdb holds here is the immuneACCESS table cut down to in-frame rearrangements. Part of the clones is not present; checked against another copy, under half of the missing clones reflect an unresolved V gene, and the others are unexplained. V, J and clone size derive from that table, while D and trimming were established from the DNA sequence. In all, the sample holds under 140,000 clones, and roughly 92% of those were seen once. The ten largest clones take up 1% to 1.5% of the sample.

Sorted unstimulated T cells and proliferating T cells recovered from mixed lymphocyte reactions underwent TCRbeta CDR3 sequencing. Fresh whole blood from approximately 9 HLA-typed healthy donors was used to isolate PBMCs. There are 14 amino acids in the CDR3, from cysteine to phenylalanine inclusive. This entry keeps only the CDR3 DNA: 42 bases, framed from base 1. The V and J ends are trimmed by 5 bases and 4 bases, leaving 13 bases between them. Per the germline V gene, SGHTA is the CDR1 and FQGTGA is the CDR2. Sample: CD4+ T cells sorted from blood. The chain couples TRBV7-3 to TRBJ2-3, and possibly TRBD1, on 6 matching bases. This TCR derives from a human donor in good health. The CDR3 region reads CASSLQGSADTQYF. At the DNA level, the sequence is TGTGCCAGCAGCCTACAGGGTTCGGCAGATACGCAGTATTTT. With all but the CDR3 taken from the reference TRBV7-3 and TRBJ2-3 genes, the full variable domain is: GAGVSQTPSNKVTEKGKYVELRCDPISGHTALYWYRQSLGQGPEFLIYFQGTGAADDSGLPNDRFFAVRPEGSVSTLKIQRTERGDSAVYLCASSLQGSADTQYFGPGTRLTVL.